The clone carrying this T cell receptor (beta chain) has ten or more counts. Researchers took RNA transcripts and amplified the TCR beta CDR3 regions from them. An initial round of RT-PCR targeting the TCR CDR3 relied on the HTBI primer set. One entry per CDR3 protein results from TCRdb running MiXCR on the multiplex PCR reads. Of hundreds of thousands of distinct CDR3 sequences listed, about 14% are singletons. The data originate from a study of T cells in Graves' hyperthyroidism and ophthalmopathy. Germline loops: CDR1 MNHNS, CDR2 SASEGT. After removal of 6 bases from V and 4 bases from J, the junction contained 7 bases not matched to a gene. The CDR3 contains 15 residues.

V is TRBV6-1 and J is TRBJ1-2; 11 positions agree with TRBD1. The origin of this receptor is a woman in her thirties or forties with Graves' ophthalmopathy. Sequenced material: blood. The CDR3: CASRPGQGAFYGYTF. The CDR3 DNA sequence: TGTGCCAGCAGACCCGGACAGGGGGCATTCTATGGCTACACCTTC.